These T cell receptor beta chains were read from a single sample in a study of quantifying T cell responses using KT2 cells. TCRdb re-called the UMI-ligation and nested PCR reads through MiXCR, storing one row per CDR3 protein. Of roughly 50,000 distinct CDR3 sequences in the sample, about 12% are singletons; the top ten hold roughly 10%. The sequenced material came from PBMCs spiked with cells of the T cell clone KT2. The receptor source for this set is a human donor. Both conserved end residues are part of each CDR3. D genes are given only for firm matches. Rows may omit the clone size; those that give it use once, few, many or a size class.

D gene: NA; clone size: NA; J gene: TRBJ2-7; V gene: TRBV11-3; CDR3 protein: CASSPVGWIYEQYF; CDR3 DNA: TGTGCCAGCAGCCCAGTCGGTTGGATCTACGAGCAGTACTTC
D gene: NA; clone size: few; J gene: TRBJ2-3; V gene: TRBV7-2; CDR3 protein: CASSPTLGSGTDTQYF; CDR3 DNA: TGTGCCAGCAGCCCTACCCTAGGTTCAGGCACAGATACGCAGTATTTT
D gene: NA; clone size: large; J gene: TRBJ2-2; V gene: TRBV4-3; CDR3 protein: CASSQEPTGELFF; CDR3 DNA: TGCGCCAGCAGCCAAGAGCCAACCGGGGAGCTGTTTTTT
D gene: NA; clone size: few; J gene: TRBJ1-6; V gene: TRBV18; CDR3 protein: CASGSLGSSYNSPLHF; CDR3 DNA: TGTGCCAGCGGGTCGTTGGGGAGCTCCTATAATTCACCCCTCCACTTT
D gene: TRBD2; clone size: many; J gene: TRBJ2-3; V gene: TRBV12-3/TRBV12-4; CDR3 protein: CASSLGEAGLTDTQYF; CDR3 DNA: TGTGCCAGCAGTTTAGGTGAAGCGGGACTCACAGATACGCAGTATTTT
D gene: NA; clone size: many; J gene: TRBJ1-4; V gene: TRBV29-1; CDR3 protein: CSVEAVGSAEKLFF; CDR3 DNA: TGCAGCGTTGAAGCTGTGGGGAGTGCGGAAAAACTGTTTTTT
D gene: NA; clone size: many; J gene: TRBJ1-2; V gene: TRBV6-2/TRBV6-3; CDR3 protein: CASSYRDDYGYTF; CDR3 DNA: TGTGCCAGCAGTTACAGGGATGACTATGGCTACACCTTC
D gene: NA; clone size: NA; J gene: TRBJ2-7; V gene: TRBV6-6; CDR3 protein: CASSYTVPSAKYEQYF; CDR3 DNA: TGTGCCAGCAGTTACACGGTTCCTAGCGCGAAATACGAGCAGTACTTC
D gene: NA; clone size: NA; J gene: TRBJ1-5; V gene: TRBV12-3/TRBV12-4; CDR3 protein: CASRPGRDQPQHF; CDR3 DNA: TGTGCCAGCAGGCCAGGGCGTGATCAGCCCCAGCATTTT
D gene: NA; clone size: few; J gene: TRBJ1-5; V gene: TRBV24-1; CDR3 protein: CATAGQNHNQPQHF; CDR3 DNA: TGTGCCACCGCTGGACAGAATCACAATCAGCCCCAGCATTTT
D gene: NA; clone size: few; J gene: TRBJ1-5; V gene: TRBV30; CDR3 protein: CAWSSGIPNQPQHF; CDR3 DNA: TGTGCCTGGAGTTCAGGGATACCGAATCAGCCCCAGCATTTT
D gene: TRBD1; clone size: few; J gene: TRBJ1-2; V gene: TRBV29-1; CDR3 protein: CSVIILEQGGAGYTF; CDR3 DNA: TGCAGCGTAATCATTCTAGAACAGGGGGGTGCTGGCTACACCTTC
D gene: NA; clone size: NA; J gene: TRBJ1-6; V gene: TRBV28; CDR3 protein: CASRSGGYNSPLHF; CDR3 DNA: TGTGCCAGCAGGTCCGGGGGTTATAATTCACCCCTCCACTTT